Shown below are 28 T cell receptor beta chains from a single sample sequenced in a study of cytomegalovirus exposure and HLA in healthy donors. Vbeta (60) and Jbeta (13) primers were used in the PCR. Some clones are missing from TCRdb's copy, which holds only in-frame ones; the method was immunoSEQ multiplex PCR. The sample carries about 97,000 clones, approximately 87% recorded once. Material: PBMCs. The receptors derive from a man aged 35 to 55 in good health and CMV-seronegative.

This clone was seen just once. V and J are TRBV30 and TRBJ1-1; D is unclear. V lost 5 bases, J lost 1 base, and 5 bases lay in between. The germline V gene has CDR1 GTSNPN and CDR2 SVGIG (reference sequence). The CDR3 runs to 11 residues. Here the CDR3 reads CAWRQNTEAFF. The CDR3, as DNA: TGTGCCTGGCGACAGAACACTGAAGCTTTCTTT.

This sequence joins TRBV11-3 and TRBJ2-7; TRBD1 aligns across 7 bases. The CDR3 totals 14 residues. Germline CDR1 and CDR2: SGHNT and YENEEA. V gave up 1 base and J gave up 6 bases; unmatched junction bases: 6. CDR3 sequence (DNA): TGTGCCAGCAGCTTAGGACAGGGCCTGGGCGAGCAGTACTTC. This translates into CASSLGQGLGEQYF.

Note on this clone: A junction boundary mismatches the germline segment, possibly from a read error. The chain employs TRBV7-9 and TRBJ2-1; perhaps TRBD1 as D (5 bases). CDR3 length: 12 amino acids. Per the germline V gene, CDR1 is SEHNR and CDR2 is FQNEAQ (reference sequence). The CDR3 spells CSSWGLMEEQFF. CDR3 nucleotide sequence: TGTTCCAGTTGGGGCCTGATGGAAGAGCAGTTCTTC.

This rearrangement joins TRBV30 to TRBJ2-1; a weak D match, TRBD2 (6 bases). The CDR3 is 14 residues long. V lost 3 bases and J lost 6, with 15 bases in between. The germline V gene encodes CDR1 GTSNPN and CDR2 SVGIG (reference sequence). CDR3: CAWRGDSDRNEQFF. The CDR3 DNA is TGTGCCTGGAGGGGGGACTCGGACCGCAATGAGCAGTTCTTC.

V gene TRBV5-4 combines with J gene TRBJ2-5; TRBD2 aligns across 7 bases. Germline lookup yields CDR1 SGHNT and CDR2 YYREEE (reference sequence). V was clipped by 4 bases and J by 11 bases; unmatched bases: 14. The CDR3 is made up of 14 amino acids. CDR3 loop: CASSRTSRQEEQYF. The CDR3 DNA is TGTGCCAGCAGCCGGACTAGTCGGCAGGAAGAGCAGTACTTC.

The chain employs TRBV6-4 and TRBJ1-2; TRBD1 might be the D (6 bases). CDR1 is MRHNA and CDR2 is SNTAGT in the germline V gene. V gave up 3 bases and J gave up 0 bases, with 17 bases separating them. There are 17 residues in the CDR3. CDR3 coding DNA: TGTGCCAGCAGTGAAGGGGGTATGGGAGCAGCTAACTATGGCTACACCTTC. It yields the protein CASSEGGMGAANYGYTF.

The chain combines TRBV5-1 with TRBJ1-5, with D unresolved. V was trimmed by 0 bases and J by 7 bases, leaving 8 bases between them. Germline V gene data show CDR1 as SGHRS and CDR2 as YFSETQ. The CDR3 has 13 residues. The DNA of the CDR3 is TGCGCCAGCAGCTTGGCCGGGAACCAGCCCCAGCATTTT. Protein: CASSLAGNQPQHF.

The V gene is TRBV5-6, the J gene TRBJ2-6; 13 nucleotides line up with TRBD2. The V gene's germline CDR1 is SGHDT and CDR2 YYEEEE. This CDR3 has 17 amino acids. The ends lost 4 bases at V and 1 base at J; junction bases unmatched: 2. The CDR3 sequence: CASSQGLAGSGANVLTF. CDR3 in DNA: TGTGCCAGCAGCCAGGGACTAGCGGGATCTGGGGCCAACGTCCTGACTTTC.

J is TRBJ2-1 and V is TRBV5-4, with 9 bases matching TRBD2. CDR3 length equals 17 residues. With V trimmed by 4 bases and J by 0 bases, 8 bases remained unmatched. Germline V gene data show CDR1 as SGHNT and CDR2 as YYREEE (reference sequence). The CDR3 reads CASSPGVSGGSYNEQFF. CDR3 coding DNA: TGTGCCAGCAGCCCCGGTGTTAGCGGGGGCTCCTACAATGAGCAGTTCTTC.

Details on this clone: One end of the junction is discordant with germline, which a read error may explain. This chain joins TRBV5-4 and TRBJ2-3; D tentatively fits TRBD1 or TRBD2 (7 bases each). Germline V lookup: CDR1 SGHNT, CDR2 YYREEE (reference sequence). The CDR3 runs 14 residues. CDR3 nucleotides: TGTGCCATCAGCAGGGGGGGGGCCGAGGATACGCAGTATTTT. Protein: CAISRGGAEDTQYF.

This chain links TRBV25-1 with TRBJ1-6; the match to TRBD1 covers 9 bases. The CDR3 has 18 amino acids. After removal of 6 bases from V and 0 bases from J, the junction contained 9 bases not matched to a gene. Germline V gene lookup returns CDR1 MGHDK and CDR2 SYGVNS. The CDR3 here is CASSPTGGLSSYNSPLHF. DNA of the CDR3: TGTGCCAGCAGCCCAACAGGGGGCCTCAGCTCCTATAATTCACCCCTCCACTTT.

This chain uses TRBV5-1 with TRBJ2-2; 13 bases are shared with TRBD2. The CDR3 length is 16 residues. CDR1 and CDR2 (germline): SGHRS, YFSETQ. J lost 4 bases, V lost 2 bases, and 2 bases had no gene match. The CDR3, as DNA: TGCGCCAGCAGCTTCCGGACTAGCGGGGGCACCGGGGAGCTGTTTTTT. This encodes CASSFRTSGGTGELFF.

The CDR3 coding sequence is TGTGCCACCAGCCCGCGGGGAGGGGCGGTGTTCTACGAGCAGTACTTC. This codes for CATSPRGGAVFYEQYF. This chain joins TRBV15 and TRBJ2-7, with 7 bases fitting TRBD2. Looked up from germline, CDR1 is LNHNV and CDR2 is YYDKDF (reference sequence). V trimming: 5 bases; J trimming: 3 bases; junction bases outside the gene matches: 13. The CDR3 is made up of 16 amino acids.

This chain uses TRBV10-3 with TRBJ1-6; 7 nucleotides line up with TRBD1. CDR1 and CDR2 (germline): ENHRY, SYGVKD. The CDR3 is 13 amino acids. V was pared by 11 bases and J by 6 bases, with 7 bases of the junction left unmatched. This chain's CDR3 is CAVGQASNSPLHF. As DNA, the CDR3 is TGTGCCGTAGGACAGGCGAGTAATTCACCCCTCCACTTT.

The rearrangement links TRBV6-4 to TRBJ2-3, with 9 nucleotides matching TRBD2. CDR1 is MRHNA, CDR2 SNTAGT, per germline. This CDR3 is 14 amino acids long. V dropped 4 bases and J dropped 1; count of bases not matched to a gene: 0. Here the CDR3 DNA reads TGTGCCAGCAGTGTAGCGGGGGGCACAGATACGCAGTATTTT. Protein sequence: CASSVAGGTDTQYF.

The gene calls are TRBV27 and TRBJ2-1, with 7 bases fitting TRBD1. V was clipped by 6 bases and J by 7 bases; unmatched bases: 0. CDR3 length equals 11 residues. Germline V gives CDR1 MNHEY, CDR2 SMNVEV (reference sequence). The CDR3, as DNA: TGTGCCAGCAGCAGGGGGAATGAGCAGTTCTTC. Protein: CASSRGNEQFF.

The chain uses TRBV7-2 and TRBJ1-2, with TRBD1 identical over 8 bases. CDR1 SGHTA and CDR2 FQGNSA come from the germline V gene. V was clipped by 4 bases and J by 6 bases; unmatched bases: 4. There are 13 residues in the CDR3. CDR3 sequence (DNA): TGTGCCAGCAGCTCACAGGGGGAAGATGGCTACACCTTC. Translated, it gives CASSSQGEDGYTF.

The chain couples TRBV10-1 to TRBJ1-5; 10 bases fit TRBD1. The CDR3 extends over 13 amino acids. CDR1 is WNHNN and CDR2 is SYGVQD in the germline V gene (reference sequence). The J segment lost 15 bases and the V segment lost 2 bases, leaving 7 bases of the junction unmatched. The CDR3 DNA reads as TGCGCCAGCAGTGAGACCCGGGACAGGGGTCTGCATTTT. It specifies CASSETRDRGLHF.

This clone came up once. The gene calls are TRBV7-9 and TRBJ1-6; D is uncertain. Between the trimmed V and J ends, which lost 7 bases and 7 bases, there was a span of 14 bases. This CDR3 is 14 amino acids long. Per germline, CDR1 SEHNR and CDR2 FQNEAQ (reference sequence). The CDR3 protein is CASTDREENSPLHF. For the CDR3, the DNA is TGTGCCAGCACCGACCGGGAGGAAAATTCACCCCTCCACTTT.

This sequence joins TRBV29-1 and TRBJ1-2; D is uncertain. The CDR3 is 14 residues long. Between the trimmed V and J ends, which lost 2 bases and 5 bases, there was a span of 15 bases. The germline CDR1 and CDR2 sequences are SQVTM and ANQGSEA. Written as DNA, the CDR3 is TGCAGCGTTGAATTCGGTGCTAGTAGATATGGCTACACCTTC. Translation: CSVEFGASRYGYTF.

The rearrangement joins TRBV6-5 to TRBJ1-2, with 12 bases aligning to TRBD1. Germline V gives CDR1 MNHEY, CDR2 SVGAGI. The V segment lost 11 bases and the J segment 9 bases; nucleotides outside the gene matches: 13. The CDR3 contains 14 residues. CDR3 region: CASRDRGHVLSYTF. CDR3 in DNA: TGTGCCTCCCGGGACAGGGGGCACGTATTAAGCTACACCTTC.

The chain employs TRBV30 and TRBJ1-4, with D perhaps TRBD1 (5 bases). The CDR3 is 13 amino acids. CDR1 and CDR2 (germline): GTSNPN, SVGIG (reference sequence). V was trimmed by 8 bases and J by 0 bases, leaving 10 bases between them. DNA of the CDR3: TGTGCCCGCGGGGGGGCAACTAATGAAAAACTGTTTTTT. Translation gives CARGGATNEKLFF.

The CDR3 bases are TGTGCCAGCAGTGAATTTGGGGGGTCAATAGAGCAGTTCTTC. Protein sequence: CASSEFGGSIEQFF. The gene calls are TRBV2 and TRBJ2-1; possible D gene TRBD2, 6 bases. Deletions cut 2 bases from V and 10 bases from J, with 15 bases between. The CDR3 sequence is 14 residues long. Germline V gene sequence: CDR1 SNHLY, CDR2 FYNNEI.

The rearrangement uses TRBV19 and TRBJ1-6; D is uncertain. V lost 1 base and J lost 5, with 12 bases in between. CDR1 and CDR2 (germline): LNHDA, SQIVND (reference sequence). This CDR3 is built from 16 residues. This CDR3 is CASSIGGVWDNSPLHF. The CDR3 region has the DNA TGTGCCAGTAGTATAGGGGGAGTATGGGATAATTCACCCCTCCACTTT.

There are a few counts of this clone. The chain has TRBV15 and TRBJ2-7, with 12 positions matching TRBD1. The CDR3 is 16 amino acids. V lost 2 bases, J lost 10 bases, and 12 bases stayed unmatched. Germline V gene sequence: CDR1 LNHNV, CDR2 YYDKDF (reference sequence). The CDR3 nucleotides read TGTGCCACCAGCAGACTACCGGGACAGGGGGCTCAAGATCAGTACTTC. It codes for CATSRLPGQGAQDQYF.

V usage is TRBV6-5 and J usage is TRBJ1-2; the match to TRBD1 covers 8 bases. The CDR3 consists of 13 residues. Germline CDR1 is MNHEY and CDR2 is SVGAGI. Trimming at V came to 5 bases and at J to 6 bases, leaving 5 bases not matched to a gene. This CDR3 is CASSGGQGDGYTF. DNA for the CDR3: TGTGCCAGCAGTGGAGGACAGGGAGATGGCTACACCTTC.

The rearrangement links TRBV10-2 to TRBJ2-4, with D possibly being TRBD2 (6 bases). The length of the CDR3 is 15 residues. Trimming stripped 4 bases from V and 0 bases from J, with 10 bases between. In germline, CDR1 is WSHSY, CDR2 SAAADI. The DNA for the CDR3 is TGCGCCAGCAGTGGAATAGCGGTAGCCAAAAACATTCAGTACTTC. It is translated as CASSGIAVAKNIQYF.

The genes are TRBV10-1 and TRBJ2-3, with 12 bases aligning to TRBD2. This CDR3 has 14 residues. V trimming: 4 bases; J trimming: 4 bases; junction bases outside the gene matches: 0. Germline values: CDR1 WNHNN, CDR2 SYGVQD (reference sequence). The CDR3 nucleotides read TGCGCCAGCAGTGCTAGCGGGGGGGCAGATACGCAGTATTTT. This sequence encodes CASSASGGADTQYF.